This is a list of T cell receptor beta chains from one sample in a study of blood T cell repertoires in COVID-19. Profiled with immunoSEQ multiplex PCR; TCRdb holds only in-frame clones, not every one. The table includes some 290,000 clones, 70% to 90% detected once. The sequencing input was peripheral blood. Source of these receptors: a man between 60 and 75 years old who had recovered from COVID-19. Both conserved end residues are part of each CDR3. Fields, in order: V gene, J gene, clone size, D gene, CDR3 DNA, CDR3 protein. A D gene is named only where the DNA matches it firmly. A clone size is listed for some rows: how often the clone was seen (once, few, many), or a class if it is expanded.

TRBV30	TRBJ1-5	few	NA	TGTGCCTGGAGTCCCAGCCGGGGCAATCAGCCCCAGCATTTT	CAWSPSRGNQPQHF
TRBV6-6	TRBJ2-1	once	TRBD2	TGTGCCAGCAGTCGGGATTTCGGCGGGAGGGTGAGCAATGAGCAGTTCTTC	CASSRDFGGRVSNEQFF
TRBV9	TRBJ2-5	NA	TRBD2	TGTGCCAGCAGCGACGGGGGGGGCCCCCAAGAGACCCAGTACTTC	CASSDGGGPQETQYF
TRBV19	TRBJ1-2	NA	NA	TGTGCCAGTACGAAAAGGGCCGGGGATGGCTACACCTTC	CASTKRAGDGYTF
TRBV7-3	TRBJ2-7	once	TRBD1	TGTGCCAGCAGCCCAGGGGGCCTGTCCTACGAGCAGTACTTC	CASSPGGLSYEQYF
TRBV5-1	TRBJ1-6	NA	TRBD1	TGCGCCAGCACCCAAACGGGACAGGGGGCTTCACCCCTCCACTTT	CASTQTGQGASPLHF
TRBV27	TRBJ2-1	once	NA	TGTGCCAGCAGCCGAAGCGGCCTTTCCTACAATGAGCAGTTCTTC	CASSRSGLSYNEQFF
TRBV5-1	TRBJ2-5	few	NA	TGCGCCAGCAGGGAAAGAGGACTGAACCAAGAGACCCAGTACTTC	CASRERGLNQETQYF
TRBV2	TRBJ2-7	once	TRBD2	TGTGCCAGCAGGGAGCCGCGGGAGGGCCACGAGCAGTACTTC	CASREPREGHEQYF
TRBV5-1	TRBJ2-3	once	NA	TGCGCCAGCAGCCCGGGCGGGGTATATACGCAGTATTTT	CASSPGGVYTQYF
TRBV19	TRBJ2-1	once	TRBD1	TGTGCCAGTAGAGACATAATCGGACAGGCCGTCTATGAGCAGTTCTTC	CASRDIIGQAVYEQFF
TRBV5-5	TRBJ2-6	few	NA	TGTGCCAGCAGCTTGGTTGCAGGGAAAGCTGGGGCCAACGTCCTGACTTTC	CASSLVAGKAGANVLTF
TRBV2	TRBJ2-5	NA	TRBD1	TGTGCCAGCAGTGAGGACAGGGGAGCAGGCAGAGAGACCCAGTACTTC	CASSEDRGAGRETQYF
TRBV7-9	TRBJ1-2	NA	TRBD1	TGTGCCAGCAGCTTGGACAGGGTTGGCTACACCTTC	CASSLDRVGYTF
TRBV28	TRBJ1-5	NA	NA	TGTGCCAGCGGACCGGGGGACAATCAGCCCCAGCATTTT	CASGPGDNQPQHF
TRBV6-1	TRBJ2-5	NA	TRBD1	TGTGCCAGCAGTGACGGGACAGGCCAAGAGACCCAGTACTTC	CASSDGTGQETQYF
TRBV11-3	TRBJ1-6	few	TRBD1	TGTGCCAGCAGTACCGGGACAGGGGCTTCACCCCTCCACTTT	CASSTGTGASPLHF
TRBV3-1/TRBV3-2	TRBJ1-1	NA	NA	TGTGCCAGCAGCCAAGATCCGGGGGGGGCGGGAGCTTTCTTT	CASSQDPGGAGAFF
TRBV18	TRBJ1-2	NA	TRBD1	TGTGCCAGCTCACGTGACAGGGCGGATAACTATGGCTACACCTTC	CASSRDRADNYGYTF
TRBV18	TRBJ1-4	NA	NA	TGTGCCAGCTCACTTGGGGGCTTTGAAAAACTGTTTTTT	CASSLGGFEKLFF
TRBV5-1	TRBJ2-3	NA	NA	TGCGCCAGCAGCTTGGGCGGTAGATATACAGATACGCAGTATTTT	CASSLGGRYTDTQYF
TRBV5-4	TRBJ1-1	NA	TRBD1	TGTGCCAGCAGCCCGTTAGGACAGGTATTCACTGAAGCTTTCTTT	CASSPLGQVFTEAFF
TRBV7-9	TRBJ2-5	NA	NA	TGTGCCAGCAACCCACCGGGGGAGGAGACCCAGTACTTC	CASNPPGEETQYF
TRBV5-8	TRBJ2-7	NA	TRBD1	TGTGCCAGCAGCCAGTACCGTGGACAGGGGGCGTACGAGCAGTACTTC	CASSQYRGQGAYEQYF
TRBV15	TRBJ2-1	NA	NA	TGTGCCACCTGCGCCTCGGGACTTCACAATGAGCAGTTCTTC	CATCASGLHNEQFF
TRBV6-5	TRBJ1-2	NA	NA	TGTGCCAGCACCCCGGGACATAAGGACTATGGCTACACCTTC	CASTPGHKDYGYTF
TRBV19	TRBJ2-2	NA	TRBD1	TGTGCCAGTAGTAGGGACAGCAACACCGGGGAGCTGTTTTTT	CASSRDSNTGELFF
TRBV4-2	TRBJ2-2	NA	TRBD1	TGTGCCAGCAGCCGCGGGACAGGTACCATTGGAACCGGGGAGCTGTTTTTT	CASSRGTGTIGTGELFF
TRBV30	TRBJ1-5	NA	NA	TGTGCCTGGAGTGATATGGGCTATCAGCCCCAGCATTTT	CAWSDMGYQPQHF
TRBV27	TRBJ2-3	NA	NA	TGTGCCAGCAGGGGGAGGGACACCTTCACAGATACGCAGTATTTT	CASRGRDTFTDTQYF
TRBV7-8	TRBJ2-2	NA	TRBD2	TGTGCCAGCAGCCATGGAAGGGTTTTTGGGCTTAGCGGGAGGGCGAAGCTAACCGGGGAGCTGTTTTTT	CASSHGRVFGLSGRAKLTGELFF
TRBV19	TRBJ1-4	NA	TRBD1	TGTGCCAGTAGTCGACAGGGGGGGTACGAAAAACTGTTTTTT	CASSRQGGYEKLFF
TRBV29-1	TRBJ1-3	NA	NA	TGCAGCGTTGTATTTGGACATCTCTCTGGAAACACCATATATTTT	CSVVFGHLSGNTIYF